These T cell receptor beta chains were read from a single sample in a study of monozygotic twins with inflammatory bowel disease. For each CDR3 protein, TCRdb gives one entry from its re-call of the 5' RACE reads, without DNA. The sample totals a few hundred thousand distinct CDR3 sequences. Specimen: blood. These receptors all stem from a human donor with ulcerative colitis or Crohn's disease, or a healthy co-twin of an affected twin (not recorded which). CDR3s include the opening cysteine and the closing phenylalanine or tryptophan.

TRBJ2-1	TRBV4-2	CASSQAASVPRSEQFF
TRBJ1-6	TRBV5-1	CASSLVPGTDNSPLHF
TRBJ2-2	TRBV4-1	CASSLRQGPNTGELFF
TRBJ1-5	TRBV20-1	CSARDQGGLHQPQHF
TRBJ2-1	TRBV20-1	CSARDALHEQFF
TRBJ2-3	TRBV5-1	CASSLGGTGLEDTQYF
TRBJ2-2	TRBV5-1	CASSLGTPGAKTGELFF
TRBJ2-1	TRBV7-2	CASSLAIHNEQFF
TRBJ2-3	TRBV20-1	CSARRAHGRGTDTQYF
TRBJ2-7	TRBV5-1	CASSFSDEQYF
TRBJ2-5	TRBV18	CASSPRRSETQYF
TRBJ2-3	TRBV7-2	CASSLFGSQGARDTQYF
TRBJ2-7	TRBV28	CASSSVGRSSYEQYF
TRBJ2-7	TRBV29-1	CSAYSRDRGTYEQYF
TRBJ2-7	TRBV20-1	CSASGPTTSYEQYF
TRBJ1-1	TRBV6-2/TRBV6-3	CASSYWGDPSKIEAFF
TRBJ2-7	TRBV7-9	CASSFYGINSYEQYF
TRBJ2-1	TRBV10-3	CAISDVGRSSYNEQFF
TRBJ2-3	TRBV12-3/TRBV12-4	CASRTRTASTDTQYF
TRBJ1-1	TRBV6-5	CASSPLQGAEAFF
TRBJ1-2	TRBV5-4	CASSFVDGYTF
TRBJ1-3	TRBV20-1	CSAPEGDRDNTIYF
TRBJ2-7	TRBV6-2/TRBV6-3	CASSYSLGPALYEQYF
TRBJ2-5	TRBV3-1	CASSQDPTAGVGTQYF
TRBJ2-1	TRBV20-1	CSANDRGRNNEQFF
TRBJ2-2	TRBV5-1	CASRWLPNTRVLFF
TRBJ1-5	TRBV6-2/TRBV6-3	CASSYGNQPQHF
TRBJ2-4	TRBV6-1	CASSPGPGKNIQYF
TRBJ1-1	TRBV6-1	CASSEQGGGEAFF
TRBJ2-3	TRBV5-1	CASSLAGSSRGDTQYF
TRBJ2-5	TRBV11-2	CASSFDRFETQYF
TRBJ2-1	TRBV5-1	CASSLETSTFDEQFF
TRBJ2-3	TRBV11-2	CASSLGGGGHTDTQYF
TRBJ1-4	TRBV4-1	CASSQGRGGLRTANEKLFF
TRBJ2-7	TRBV7-8	CASSPRVGNYEQYF
TRBJ2-2	TRBV5-1	CASSLGVGIFTGELFF
TRBJ1-2	TRBV12-3/TRBV12-4	CASSLRDNYGYTF
TRBJ2-3	TRBV7-2	CASSLVQLQITDTQYF
TRBJ2-7	TRBV20-1	CSSPGEAYEQYF
TRBJ1-1	TRBV4-1	CASSQDVGRDTEAFF
TRBJ2-7	TRBV19	CASSWGTALPYEQYF
TRBJ2-1	TRBV7-2	CASSSSASRGGSEQFF
TRBJ2-1	TRBV9	CASSVEAGYRRGNEQFF